This TCR beta chain originates from a study of regulatory T cells in long-lasting Graves disease. Assembly of TCR beta libraries relied on iRepertoire HTBI primers together with Arm-PCR of CDR3 regions. Using its own MiXCR run on the multiplex PCR reads, TCRdb lists one record per CDR3 protein. The table shows 700,000 or so distinct CDR3 sequences, with around 30% occurring only once. Of note for this clonotype: Its antigen is currently unknown.

Sample time point: persistent/refractory GD, antithyroid drugs over 5 years with positive TRAb. Making the TCR library involved RNA that had been extracted from PBMCs. In Xi'an, China, an endocrinology department was the source of patients. The J segment lost 4 bases and the V segment lost 6 bases, leaving 11 bases of the junction unmatched. Germline CDR1 SGDLS, CDR2 YYNGEE. The CDR3 runs 17 residues. Study-wide findings and caveats: Peripheral blood was the sole material, not thyroid tissue.

Specimen: peripheral blood mononuclear cells (PBMCs), collected when the disease was refractory, from a patient treated with antithyroid drugs. This receptor was taken from a female donor with Graves disease. The chain has TRBV9 and TRBJ2-2; the match to TRBD2 covers 11 bases. The CDR3 region has the DNA TGTGCCAGCACCTCCCCCACTAGCGGGAGACTCACCGGGGAGCTGTTTTTT. Its translation is CASTSPTSGRLTGELFF.